The 10 T cell receptor beta chains below all came from one sample that was sequenced in a study of early T cells in non-severe SARS-CoV-2 infection. TCRdb itself ran the 5' RACE reads through MiXCR, one entry per CDR3 protein. The table has some 25,000 distinct CDR3 sequences, roughly 4.9% seen once. Sequenced sample: whole blood. These receptors were obtained from an adult who was a healthcare worker with PCR-confirmed SARS-CoV-2 infection or an uninfected control (not recorded which).

This rearrangement joins TRBV27 to TRBJ2-7, with D possibly being TRBD2 (6 bases). CDR1 is MNHEY, CDR2 SMNVEV, per germline (reference sequence). Deletions cut 6 bases from V and 0 bases from J, with 15 bases between. CDR3 length: 15 residues. The CDR3, as DNA: TGTGCCAGCAGAGCGGGCGGGGCTTCCTCCTACGAGCAGTACTTC. It translates to CASRAGGASSYEQYF.

The table lists this clonotype with many counts. The V gene is TRBV7-3, the J gene TRBJ2-3; tentative D call: TRBD2 (7 bases). The CDR3 loop spans 15 amino acids. Germline V gene data show CDR1 as SGHTA and CDR2 as FQGTGA. The V gene lost 5 bases and the J gene lost 2 bases, with 14 bases spanning the gap. The CDR3 DNA follows: TGTGCCAGCAGCCCGGTGGGGGGGGCCACAGATACGCAGTATTTT. Translation gives CASSPVGGATDTQYF.

This clonotype showed up many times. V is TRBV28 and J is TRBJ2-3; D gene unclear. The CDR3 is 16 amino acids. Per the germline V gene, CDR1 is MDHEN and CDR2 is SYDVKM. V lost 5 bases, J lost 4 bases, and 19 bases lay in between. The CDR3 DNA reads TGTGCCAGCAGTCCCCTTACTTTAGAGTCGCCAGATACGCAGTATTTT. Translation gives CASSPLTLESPDTQYF.

In its sample, this clonotype was seen many times. The gene calls are TRBV6-2 or TRBV6-3 and TRBJ2-1, with 9 positions matching TRBD2. The CDR3 runs to 15 residues. The J segment lost 8 bases and the V segment lost 6 bases, leaving 11 bases of the junction unmatched. Germline V lookup: CDR1 MNHEY, CDR2 SVGEGT. CDR3 DNA sequence: TGTGCCAGCAGGAAGGTAGCGGGAGTGGGGGATGAGCAGTTCTTC. Its protein is CASRKVAGVGDEQFF.

By sample fraction, this clonotype is medium-sized. J is TRBJ2-7 and V is TRBV5-1; D may be TRBD1 (6 bases). Germline V gene sequence: CDR1 SGHRS, CDR2 YFSETQ. V lost 3 bases and J lost 1, with 8 bases in between. This CDR3 has 13 amino acids. This chain's CDR3 is CASSWDKSYEQYF. Here the CDR3 DNA reads TGCGCCAGCAGCTGGGACAAATCCTACGAGCAGTACTTC.

J is TRBJ2-1 and V is TRBV20-1; 9 bases map to TRBD1. V lost 5 bases to trimming and J lost 0 bases; unmatched junction nucleotides: 5. CDR3 size: 15 residues. Germline V gene data show CDR1 as DFQATT and CDR2 as SNEGSKA (reference sequence). Here the CDR3 reads CSAVRDRASYNEQFF. CDR3 nucleotides: TGCAGTGCTGTCCGGGACAGGGCCTCCTACAATGAGCAGTTCTTC.

This clonotype occurred many times. J is TRBJ2-4 and V is TRBV12-3 or TRBV12-4, with D tentatively TRBD2 (6 bases). V shed 6 bases and J shed 10 bases, with 16 bases lying between them. The CDR3 loop spans 13 amino acids. This CDR3 is CASRLTSAGIQYF. The CDR3, as DNA: TGTGCCAGCAGGCTGACCTCTGCGGGGATTCAGTACTTC.

At least ten counts were recorded for this clonotype. The CDR3 is CASSQVGAVNTEAFF. The CDR3 DNA follows: TGTGCCAGCAGCCAAGTGGGAGCGGTCAACACTGAAGCTTTCTTT. The rearrangement joins TRBV4-2 to TRBJ1-1; D unresolved. This CDR3 region has 15 residues. The germline V gene encodes CDR1 LGHNA and CDR2 YNFKEQ. V shed 1 base and J shed 2 bases, with 11 bases lying between them.

The rearrangement joins TRBV24-1 to TRBJ1-1; D possibly corresponds to TRBD1 (5 bases). Germline V gene data show CDR1 as KGHDR and CDR2 as SFDVKD. Trimming left V 3 bases short and J 1 base short, with 8 bases between. CDR3 length: 14 amino acids. The CDR3 protein is CATSDGTPNTEAFF. The CDR3 DNA reads TGTGCCACCAGTGATGGGACGCCGAACACTGAAGCTTTCTTT.

This clonotype was observed many times. An end of the junction differs from the germline gene, which may be a read error. This chain connects TRBV24-1 to TRBJ2-1; TRBD1 is a possible D gene (6 bases). Germline lookup yields CDR1 KGHDR and CDR2 SFDVKD. CDR3 length: 12 residues. The CDR3, as DNA: TGTGCCACCAGTGACCGGACAGTTGAGTTGGTCTTC. Translating it yields CATSDRTVELVF.